The next 23 T cell receptor beta chains were all read from a single sample in a study of shared clonotypes between healthy human individuals. The repertoire was sequenced with immunoSEQ multiplex PCR; TCRdb's copy has only in-frame clones and lacks some. The table lists some 2.4 million clones, 93% of them singletons, with 0.36% in the top ten. Sequencing was done on a sample of naive CD4+ T cells from PBMCs. As to subset: CD45RA+ positively selected. Receptors were obtained from a man aged 18 to 29 in good health. Some clones in this sample may be carry-over from other donors' samples.

CDR3 bases: TGCGCCAGCAGCTTGGGACCTAGCGGGAGAGGATTCAATGAGCAGTTCTTC. Its translation: CASSLGPSGRGFNEQFF. The chain is built from TRBV5-1 and TRBJ2-1, with 10 bases matching TRBD2. V was clipped by 0 bases and J by 6 bases; unmatched bases: 9. CDR3 length equals 17 residues. The V gene's germline CDR1 is SGHRS and CDR2 YFSETQ.

In this sample, this clone turned up once. This sample includes further DNA sequences coding for the same CDR3. The genes are TRBV7-9 and TRBJ2-3; D ambiguous. V lost 2 bases and J 2 bases, leaving 2 bases between the germline ends. The CDR3 is 12 residues long. Germline loops: CDR1 SEHNR, CDR2 FQNEAQ (reference sequence). In nucleotides, the CDR3 is TGTGCCAGCAGCTTAATCACAGATACGCAGTATTTT. Translated, it gives CASSLITDTQYF.

This chain links TRBV2 with TRBJ2-7, with 11 bases fitting TRBD1. This CDR3 comprises 14 residues. Losses at the gene ends were 8 bases for V and 6 bases for J; bases not matched to a gene: 9. Germline-derived CDR1 and CDR2 are SNHLY and FYNNEI. This CDR3 is CASRPGQGVGEQYF. The DNA of the CDR3 is TGTGCCAGCCGGCCGGGACAGGGGGTTGGCGAGCAGTACTTC.

The chain employs TRBV9 and TRBJ1-5; the D is unclear. This CDR3 is 15 amino acids long. Germline V gene sequence: CDR1 SGDLS, CDR2 YYNGEE. V was pared by 1 base and J by 3 bases, with 11 bases between. Here the CDR3 reads CASSVTAVPNQPQHF. CDR3 sequence (DNA): TGTGCCAGCAGCGTAACGGCGGTACCCAATCAGCCCCAGCATTTT.

This rearrangement joins TRBV5-4 to TRBJ1-1; no reliable D call. V was clipped by 0 bases and J by 0 bases, with 9 bases between them. CDR1 is SGHNT, CDR2 YYREEE, per germline (reference sequence). The CDR3 has 15 residues. The CDR3 spells CASSLVGGMNTEAFF. In DNA form, the CDR3 reads TGTGCCAGCAGCTTGGTAGGAGGCATGAACACTGAAGCTTTCTTT.

This rearrangement joins TRBV5-1 to TRBJ2-5, with TRBD1 as a possible D gene (6 bases). The better agreement between TRBJ2-7 and the DNA end casts doubt on the J call. The CDR3 extends over 14 amino acids. Germline-derived CDR1 and CDR2 are SGHRS and YFSETQ. This CDR3 reads CASSHQGIEHEQYF. The CDR3 bases are TGCGCCAGCAGTCACCAGGGGATAGAACACGAGCAGTACTTC.

The chain joins TRBV5-1 to TRBJ2-1, with 7 bases identical to TRBD1. CDR3 length equals 13 residues. V was clipped by 8 bases and J by 4 bases; unmatched bases: 6. Germline CDR1 reads SGHRS; CDR2 reads YFSETQ. CDR3 in amino acids: CASTGTDYNEQFF. The CDR3 nucleotides read TGCGCCAGTACCGGGACAGATTACAATGAGCAGTTCTTC.

The chain combines TRBV5-4 with TRBJ2-3, with 7 nucleotides matching TRBD2. This CDR3 comprises 13 residues. CDR1 is SGHNT, CDR2 YYREEE, per germline (reference sequence). CDR3: CGTGRETIHTQYF. CDR3 in DNA: TGTGGGACCGGGCGGGAGACAATACATACGCAGTATTTT.

The chain recombines TRBV9 with TRBJ2-6; the D gene is possibly TRBD2 (5 bases). The CDR3 totals 18 residues. V shed 0 bases and J shed 0 bases, with 13 bases lying between them. Germline V gene data show CDR1 as SGDLS and CDR2 as YYNGEE. Here the CDR3 reads CASSVVVGELSGANVLTF. In DNA, the CDR3 is TGTGCCAGCAGCGTAGTAGTCGGGGAGCTCTCTGGGGCCAACGTCCTGACTTTC.

The chain links TRBV27 to TRBJ2-1; TRBD1 matches 12 bases. V lost 6 bases and J lost 9; bases outside the gene matches: 15. This CDR3 has 17 residues. CDR1 MNHEY and CDR2 SMNVEV come from the germline V gene (reference sequence). The CDR3 sequence is CASRLKPGQGAEGEQFF. CDR3 coding DNA: TGTGCCAGCAGACTCAAACCGGGACAGGGGGCCGAAGGTGAGCAGTTCTTC.

As to this clone: Other DNA sequences within the sample encode an identical CDR3. This chain joins TRBV5-1 and TRBJ2-6, with TRBD2 as a possible D gene (5 bases). Germline values: CDR1 SGHRS, CDR2 YFSETQ. Trimming cost V 0 bases and J 2 bases, with 6 bases left between them. CDR3 length: 15 amino acids. The CDR3 sequence: CASSLEGAGANVLTF. The CDR3 DNA reads as TGCGCCAGCAGCTTGGAGGGAGCTGGGGCCAACGTCCTGACTTTC.

The chain uses TRBV10-3 and TRBJ2-5, with D unclear. V lost 2 bases, J lost 2 bases, and 9 bases lay in between. Germline assignment: CDR1 ENHRY and CDR2 SYGVKD. The CDR3 totals 14 residues. This chain's CDR3 is CAISEGGLQETQYF. The CDR3 DNA sequence: TGTGCCATCAGTGAGGGCGGATTGCAAGAGACCCAGTACTTC.

The rearrangement links TRBV6-1 to TRBJ2-7, with D possibly TRBD2 on 6 matching bases. Germline V gene data show CDR1 as MNHNS and CDR2 as SASEGT. V was shortened by 5 bases and J by 6 bases, with 14 bases between the two germline ends. The CDR3 spans 13 residues. The chain's CDR3 is CASSSGRSGEQYF. In DNA, the CDR3 is TGTGCCAGCAGTTCCGGGAGATCAGGCGAGCAGTACTTC.

Concerning this clone itself: Other DNA sequences within the sample encode an identical CDR3. The V call is TRBV7-9, the J call TRBJ1-1; D gene uncertain. Trimming cost V 3 bases and J 1 base, with 6 bases left between them. In germline, CDR1 is SEHNR, CDR2 FQNEAQ (reference sequence). The CDR3 is 13 amino acids. CDR3 sequence: CASSLAGNTEAFF. CDR3 DNA: TGTGCCAGCAGCTTGGCAGGGAACACTGAAGCTTTCTTT.

V is TRBV4-2 and J is TRBJ2-3, with 10 nucleotides matching TRBD1. V lost 0 bases and J lost 0; bases outside the gene matches: 3. The CDR3 has 17 residues. CDR1 LGHNA and CDR2 YNFKEQ come from the germline V gene. CDR3 amino acids: CASSQDRDRGSTDTQYF. CDR3 bases: TGTGCCAGCAGCCAAGATCGGGACAGGGGAAGCACAGATACGCAGTATTTT.

V gene TRBV27 combines with J gene TRBJ1-4; 7 bases fit TRBD1. J was trimmed by 6 bases and V by 6 bases; bases with no gene match: 7. CDR3 size: 14 residues. The germline CDR1 and CDR2 sequences are MNHEY and SMNVEV (reference sequence). The DNA of the CDR3 is TGTGCCAGCAGATACCGGGACAGCCATGAAAAACTGTTTTTT. As protein: CASRYRDSHEKLFF.

The V and J genes are TRBV6-1 and TRBJ1-5, with 11 bases identical to TRBD1. The length of the CDR3 is 15 residues. V gave up 5 bases and J gave up 7 bases; unmatched junction bases: 7. In germline, CDR1 is MNHNS, CDR2 SASEGT. CDR3 coding DNA: TGTGCCAGCAGTTCCGGGACAGGGGGTGGGCAGCCCCAGCATTTT. Translated: CASSSGTGGGQPQHF.

As to this clone: Other DNA sequences in the same sample also yield this CDR3. The gene calls are TRBV28 and TRBJ2-2; the D gene could be TRBD1 or TRBD2 (6 bases each). The CDR3 length is 15 residues. CDR1 and CDR2 (germline): MDHEN, SYDVKM. V was clipped by 5 bases and J by 0 bases, with 10 bases between them. The CDR3 reads CASSRGGTNTGELFF. The CDR3 DNA follows: TGTGCCAGCAGTCGAGGGGGGACGAACACCGGGGAGCTGTTTTTT.

This rearrangement joins TRBV7-8 to TRBJ2-4; D uncertain. The CDR3 contains 14 residues. Germline assignment: CDR1 SGHVS and CDR2 FQNEAQ. V was cut by 5 bases and J by 5 bases, with 13 bases left in between. The CDR3 sequence: CASSLDGFQNIQYF. The CDR3 region has the DNA TGTGCCAGCAGCCTCGACGGGTTCCAAAACATTCAGTACTTC.

This clone showed up just once. The CDR3 loop reads CASSPPGAGELFF. The CDR3 bases are TGTGCCAGCAGCCCACCTGGCGCCGGGGAGCTGTTTTTT. The chain uses TRBV11-2 and TRBJ2-2; D remains ambiguous. Germline CDR1 and CDR2: SGHAT and FQNNGV. V was trimmed by 5 bases and J by 6 bases, leaving 10 bases between them. This CDR3 is built from 13 residues. Complete variable domain (other parts from reference TRBV11-2 and TRBJ2-2): EAGVAQSPRYKIIEKRQSVAFWCNPISGHATLYWYQQILGQGPKLLIQFQNNGVVDDSQLPKDRFSAERLKGVDSTLKIQPAKLEDSAVYLCASSPPGAGELFFGEGSRLTVL.

This chain links TRBV7-8 with TRBJ2-4; the D gene is possibly TRBD2 (5 bases). CDR3 length: 16 residues. Trimming removed 5 bases at V and 9 bases at J, with 23 bases between. Germline assignment: CDR1 SGHVS and CDR2 FQNEAQ. The CDR3 sequence: CASSLQTGLRGGIQYF. In DNA, the CDR3 is TGTGCCAGCAGCCTTCAGACCGGGCTACGAGGAGGCATTCAGTACTTC.

This chain links TRBV6-1 with TRBJ1-1; D is unresolved. CDR1 is MNHNS and CDR2 is SASEGT in the germline V gene. Trimming took 5 bases from V and 2 from J, leaving 15 bases between them. The CDR3 totals 15 residues. The CDR3 loop is CASSPGPSSNTEAFF. The CDR3 nucleotides read TGTGCCAGCAGTCCCGGGCCCTCCTCTAACACTGAAGCTTTCTTT.

This chain connects TRBV7-8 to TRBJ1-1; D is ambiguous. V lost 1 base, J lost 7 bases, and 4 bases lay in between. The CDR3 is made up of 11 amino acids. CDR1 and CDR2 (germline): SGHVS, FQNEAQ. CDR3 nucleotides: TGTGCCAGCAGCTTAGGGTATGAAGCTTTCTTT. Encoded protein: CASSLGYEAFF.